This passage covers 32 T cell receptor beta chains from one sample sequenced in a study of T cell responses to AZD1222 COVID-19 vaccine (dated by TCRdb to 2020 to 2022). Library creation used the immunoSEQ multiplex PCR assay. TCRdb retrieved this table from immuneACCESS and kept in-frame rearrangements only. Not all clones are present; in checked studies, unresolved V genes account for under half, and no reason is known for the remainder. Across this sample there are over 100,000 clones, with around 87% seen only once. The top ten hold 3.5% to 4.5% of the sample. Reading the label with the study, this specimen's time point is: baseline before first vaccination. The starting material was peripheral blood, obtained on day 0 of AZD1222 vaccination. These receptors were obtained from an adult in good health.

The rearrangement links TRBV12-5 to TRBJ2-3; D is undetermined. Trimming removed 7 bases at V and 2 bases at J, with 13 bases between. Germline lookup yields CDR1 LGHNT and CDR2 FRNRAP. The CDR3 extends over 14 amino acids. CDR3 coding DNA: TGTGCTAGTGTCCTAGAACAGCACACAGATACGCAGTATTTT. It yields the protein CASVLEQHTDTQYF.

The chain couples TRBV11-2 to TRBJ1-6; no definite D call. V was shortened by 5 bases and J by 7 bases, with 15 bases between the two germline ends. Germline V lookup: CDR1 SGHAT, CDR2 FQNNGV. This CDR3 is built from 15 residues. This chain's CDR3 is CASSPAAGSNSPLHF. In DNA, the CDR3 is TGTGCCAGCAGCCCCGCCGCGGGGTCGAATTCACCCCTCCACTTT.

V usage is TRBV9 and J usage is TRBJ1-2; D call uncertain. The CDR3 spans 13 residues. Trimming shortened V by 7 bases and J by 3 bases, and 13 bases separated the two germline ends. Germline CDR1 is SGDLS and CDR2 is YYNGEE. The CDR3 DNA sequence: TGTGCCAGCCCAGGCGAGTCGGACTATGGCTACACCTTC. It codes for CASPGESDYGYTF.

CDR3 coding DNA: TGTGCCAGCAGTCGACAGGGGCATCAGCCCCAGCATTTT. This gives the protein CASSRQGHQPQHF. V gene TRBV6-5 combines with J gene TRBJ1-5; TRBD1 matches at 8 bases. Trimming removed 5 bases from V and 5 bases from J; junction bases left unmatched: 2. CDR3 size: 13 residues. In germline, CDR1 is MNHEY, CDR2 SVGAGI.

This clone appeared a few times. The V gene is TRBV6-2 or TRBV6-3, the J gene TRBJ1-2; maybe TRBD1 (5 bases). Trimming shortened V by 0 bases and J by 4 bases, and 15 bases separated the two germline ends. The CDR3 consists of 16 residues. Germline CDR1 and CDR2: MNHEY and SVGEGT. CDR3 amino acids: CASSYSTARQIYGYTF. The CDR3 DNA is TGTGCCAGCAGTTACTCTACCGCCCGACAGATCTATGGCTACACCTTC.

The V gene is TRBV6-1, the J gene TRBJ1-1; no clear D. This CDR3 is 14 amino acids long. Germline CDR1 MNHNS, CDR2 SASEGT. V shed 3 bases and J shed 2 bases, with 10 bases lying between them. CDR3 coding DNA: TGTGCCAGCAGTGAGTTGGGCGGAAACACTGAAGCTTTCTTT. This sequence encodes CASSELGGNTEAFF.

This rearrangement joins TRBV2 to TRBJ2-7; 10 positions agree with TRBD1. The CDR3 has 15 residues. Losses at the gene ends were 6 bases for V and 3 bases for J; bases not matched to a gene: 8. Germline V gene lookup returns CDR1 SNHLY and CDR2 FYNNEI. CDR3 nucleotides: TGTGCCAGCAGGAGGGGGACAGGGGTAGTCTACGAGCAGTACTTC. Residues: CASRRGTGVVYEQYF. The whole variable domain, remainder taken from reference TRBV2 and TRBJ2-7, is EPEVTQTPSHQVTQMGQEVILRCVPISNHLYFYWYRQILGQKVEFLVSFYNNEISEKSEIFDDQFSVERPDGSNFTLKIRSTKLEDSAMYFCASRRGTGVVYEQYFGPGTRLTVT.

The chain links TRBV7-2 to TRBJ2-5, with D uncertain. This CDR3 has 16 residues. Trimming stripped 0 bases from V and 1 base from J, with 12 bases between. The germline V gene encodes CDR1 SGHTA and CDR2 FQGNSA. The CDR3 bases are TGTGCCAGCAGCTTAGCAAGTCTCCGGACCCAAGAGACCCAGTACTTC. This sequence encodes CASSLASLRTQETQYF.

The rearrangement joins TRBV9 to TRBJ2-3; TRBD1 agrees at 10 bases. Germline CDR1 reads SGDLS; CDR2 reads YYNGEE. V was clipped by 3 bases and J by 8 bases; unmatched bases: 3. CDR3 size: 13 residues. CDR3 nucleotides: TGTGCCAGCAGCGACCGGGACAGGGGTACGCAGTATTTT. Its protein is CASSDRDRGTQYF. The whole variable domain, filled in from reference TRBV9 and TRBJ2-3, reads DSGVTQTPKHLITATGQRVTLRCSPRSGDLSVYWYQQSLDQGLQFLIQYYNGEERAKGNILERFSAQQFPDLHSELNLSSLELGDSALYFCASSDRDRGTQYFGPGTRLTVL.

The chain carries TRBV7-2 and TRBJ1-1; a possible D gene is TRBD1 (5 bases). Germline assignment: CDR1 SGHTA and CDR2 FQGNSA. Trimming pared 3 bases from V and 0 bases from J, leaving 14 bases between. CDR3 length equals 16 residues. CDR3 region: CASSFGRGRMNTEAFF. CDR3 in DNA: TGTGCCAGCAGCTTCGGAAGGGGTCGGATGAACACTGAAGCTTTCTTT. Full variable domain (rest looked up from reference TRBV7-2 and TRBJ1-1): GAGVSQSPSNKVTEKGKDVELRCDPISGHTALYWYRQSLGQGLEFLIYFQGNSAPDKSGLPSDRFSAERTGGSVSTLTIQRTQQEDSAVYLCASSFGRGRMNTEAFFGQGTRLTVV.

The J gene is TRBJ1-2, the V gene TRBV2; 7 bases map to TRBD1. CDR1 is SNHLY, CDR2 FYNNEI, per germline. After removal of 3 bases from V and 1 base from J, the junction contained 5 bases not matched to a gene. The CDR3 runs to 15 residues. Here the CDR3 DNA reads TGTGCCAGCAGTGACTTGACAGGGAATAACTATGGCTACACCTTC. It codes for CASSDLTGNNYGYTF.

CDR3 coding DNA: TGTGCCAGCAGTCCAGAAGAGACCCAGTACTTC. Translated: CASSPEETQYF. The gene calls are TRBV2 and TRBJ2-5; D unclear. Per the germline V gene, CDR1 is SNHLY and CDR2 is FYNNEI. This CDR3 spans 11 amino acids. Trimming took off 5 bases at V and 3 bases at J, with 4 bases between the two ends.

The CDR3 region has the DNA TGTGCCAGCAGACTACTCCTCACTACGCAGTATTTT. Translated, it gives CASRLLLTTQYF. The chain carries TRBV2 and TRBJ2-3, with D hard to call. The V gene's germline CDR1 is SNHLY and CDR2 FYNNEI. This CDR3 has 12 amino acids. Deletions cut 6 bases from V and 8 bases from J, with 12 bases between.

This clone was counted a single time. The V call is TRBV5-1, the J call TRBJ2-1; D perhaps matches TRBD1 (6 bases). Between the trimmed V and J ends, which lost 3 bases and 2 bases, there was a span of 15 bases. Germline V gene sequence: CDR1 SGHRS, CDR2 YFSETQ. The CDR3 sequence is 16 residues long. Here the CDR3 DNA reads TGCGCCAGCAGCTCTTCCGGGACACAGACCTACAATGAGCAGTTCTTC. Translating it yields CASSSSGTQTYNEQFF. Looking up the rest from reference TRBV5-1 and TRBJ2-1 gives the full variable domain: KAGVTQTPRYLIKTRGQQVTLSCSPISGHRSVSWYQQTPGQGLQFLFEYFSETQRNKGNFPGRFSGRQFSNSRSEMNVSTLELGDSALYLCASSSSGTQTYNEQFFGPGTRLTVL.

Written as DNA, the CDR3 is TGTGCCAGCAGTTTACCCCCGTACAGGAGGGAAACTGAAGCTTTCTTT. Translated: CASSLPPYRRETEAFF. V and J are TRBV27 and TRBJ1-1; tentative D call: TRBD1 (5 bases). The CDR3 spans 16 residues. V lost 2 bases, J lost 5 bases, and 18 bases lay in between. The germline V gene encodes CDR1 MNHEY and CDR2 SMNVEV (reference sequence).

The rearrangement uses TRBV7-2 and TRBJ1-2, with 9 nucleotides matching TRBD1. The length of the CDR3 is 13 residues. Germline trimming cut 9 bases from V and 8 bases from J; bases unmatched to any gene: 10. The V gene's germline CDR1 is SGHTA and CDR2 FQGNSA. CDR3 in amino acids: CASRQGVTGGYTF. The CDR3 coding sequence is TGTGCCAGTAGACAGGGGGTAACAGGGGGCTACACCTTC. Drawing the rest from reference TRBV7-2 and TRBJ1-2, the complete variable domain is GAGVSQSPSNKVTEKGKDVELRCDPISGHTALYWYRQSLGQGLEFLIYFQGNSAPDKSGLPSDRFSAERTGGSVSTLTIQRTQQEDSAVYLCASRQGVTGGYTFGSGTRLTVV.

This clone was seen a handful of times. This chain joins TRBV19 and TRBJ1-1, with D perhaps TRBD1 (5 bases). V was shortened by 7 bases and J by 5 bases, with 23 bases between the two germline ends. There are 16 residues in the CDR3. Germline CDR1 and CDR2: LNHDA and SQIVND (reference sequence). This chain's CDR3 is CASTYGVGLGGTEAFF. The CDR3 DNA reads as TGTGCCAGTACCTATGGAGTGGGCCTGGGGGGGACTGAAGCTTTCTTT.

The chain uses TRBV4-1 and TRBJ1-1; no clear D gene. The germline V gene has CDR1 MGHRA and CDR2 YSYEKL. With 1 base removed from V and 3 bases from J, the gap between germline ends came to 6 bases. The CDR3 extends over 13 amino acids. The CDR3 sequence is CASSQVRDTEAFF. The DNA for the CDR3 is TGCGCCAGCAGCCAAGTTAGAGACACTGAAGCTTTCTTT.

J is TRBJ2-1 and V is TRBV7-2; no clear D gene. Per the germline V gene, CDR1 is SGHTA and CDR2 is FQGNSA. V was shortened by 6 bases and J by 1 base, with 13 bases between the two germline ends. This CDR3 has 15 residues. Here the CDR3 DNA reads TGTGCCAGCAGGCCAAGGCGGTTATCCTACAATGAGCAGTTCTTC. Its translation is CASRPRRLSYNEQFF.

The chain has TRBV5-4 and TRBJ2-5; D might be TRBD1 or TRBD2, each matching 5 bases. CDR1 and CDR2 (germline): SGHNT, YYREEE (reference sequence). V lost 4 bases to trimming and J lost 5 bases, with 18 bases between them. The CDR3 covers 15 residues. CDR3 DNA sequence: TGTGCCAGCAGCCAACCGGGGCCCTCGCGGGAGACCCAGTACTTC. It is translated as CASSQPGPSRETQYF.

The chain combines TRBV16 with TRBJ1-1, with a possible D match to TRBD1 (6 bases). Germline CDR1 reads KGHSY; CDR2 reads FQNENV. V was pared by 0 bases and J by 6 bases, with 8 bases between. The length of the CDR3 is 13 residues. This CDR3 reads CASSQSGGPEAFF. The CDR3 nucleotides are TGTGCCAGCAGCCAATCGGGGGGGCCTGAAGCTTTCTTT.

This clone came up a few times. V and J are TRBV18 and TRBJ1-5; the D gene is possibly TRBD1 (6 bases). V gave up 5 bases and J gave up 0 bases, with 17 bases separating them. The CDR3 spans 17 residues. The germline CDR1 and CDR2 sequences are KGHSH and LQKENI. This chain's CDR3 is CASSGQTGPGSNQPQHF. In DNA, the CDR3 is TGTGCCAGCTCAGGACAGACCGGGCCAGGTAGCAATCAGCCCCAGCATTTT.

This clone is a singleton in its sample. CDR3 loop: CASSPRQGGQHTEAFF. The CDR3 DNA reads TGTGCCAGCTCGCCCCGGCAGGGCGGACAACACACTGAAGCTTTCTTT. This chain connects TRBV14 to TRBJ1-1; TRBD1 is a possible D gene (5 bases). Deletions cut 8 bases from V and 3 bases from J, with 22 bases between. The CDR3 is made up of 16 amino acids. In germline, CDR1 is SGHDN, CDR2 FVKESK.

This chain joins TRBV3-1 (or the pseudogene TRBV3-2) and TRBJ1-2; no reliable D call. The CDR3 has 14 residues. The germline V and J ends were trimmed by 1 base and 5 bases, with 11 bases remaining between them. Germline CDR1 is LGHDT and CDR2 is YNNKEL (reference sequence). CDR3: CASSQGHLWYGYTF. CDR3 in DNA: TGTGCCAGCAGCCAAGGACATCTATGGTATGGCTACACCTTC.

Written as DNA, the CDR3 is TGTGCCAGCAGTCCCCGCCTTACATACAATGAGCAGTTCTTC. It codes for CASSPRLTYNEQFF. The chain joins TRBV27 to TRBJ2-1; D not resolved. The CDR3 has 14 residues. The V and J ends lost 5 bases and 4 bases respectively, with 12 bases between them. Per the germline V gene, CDR1 is MNHEY and CDR2 is SMNVEV (reference sequence).

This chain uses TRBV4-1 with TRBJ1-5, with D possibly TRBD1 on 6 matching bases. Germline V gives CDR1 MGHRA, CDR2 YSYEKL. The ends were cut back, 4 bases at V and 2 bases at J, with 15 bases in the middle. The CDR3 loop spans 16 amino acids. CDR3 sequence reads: CASSRRLGAGNQPQHF. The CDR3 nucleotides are TGCGCCAGCAGCCGGCGTTTGGGGGCGGGCAATCAGCCCCAGCATTTT.

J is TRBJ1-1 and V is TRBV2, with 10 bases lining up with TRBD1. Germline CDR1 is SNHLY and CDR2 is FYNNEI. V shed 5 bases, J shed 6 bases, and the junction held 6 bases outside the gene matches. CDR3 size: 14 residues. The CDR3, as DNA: TGTGCCAGCAGTCAAGACAGGGGGCAGGCTGAAGCTTTCTTT. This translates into CASSQDRGQAEAFF.

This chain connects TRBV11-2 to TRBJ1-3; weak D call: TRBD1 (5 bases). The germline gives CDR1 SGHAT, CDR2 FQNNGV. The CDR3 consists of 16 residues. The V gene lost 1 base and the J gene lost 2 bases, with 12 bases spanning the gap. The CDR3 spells CASSLGSWGAGNTIYF. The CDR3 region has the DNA TGTGCCAGCAGCTTAGGGAGCTGGGGGGCTGGAAACACCATATATTTT.

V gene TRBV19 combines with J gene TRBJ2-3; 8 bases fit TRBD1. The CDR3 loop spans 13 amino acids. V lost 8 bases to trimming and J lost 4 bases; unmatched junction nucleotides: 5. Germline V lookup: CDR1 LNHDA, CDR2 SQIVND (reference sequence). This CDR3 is CASRDRTPDTQYF. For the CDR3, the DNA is TGTGCCAGTCGGGACAGGACCCCAGATACGCAGTATTTT.

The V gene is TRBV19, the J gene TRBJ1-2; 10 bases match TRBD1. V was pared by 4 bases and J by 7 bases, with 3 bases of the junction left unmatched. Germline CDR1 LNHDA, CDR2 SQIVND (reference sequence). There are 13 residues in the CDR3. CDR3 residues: CASSTGTGVGYTF. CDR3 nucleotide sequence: TGTGCCAGTAGTACGGGGACAGGGGTTGGCTACACCTTC.

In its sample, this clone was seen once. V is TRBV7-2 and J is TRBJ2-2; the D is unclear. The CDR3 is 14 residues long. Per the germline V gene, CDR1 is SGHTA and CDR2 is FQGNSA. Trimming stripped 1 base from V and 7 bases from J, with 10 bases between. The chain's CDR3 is CASSLVGWGGELFF. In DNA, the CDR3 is TGTGCCAGCAGCTTAGTGGGGTGGGGCGGGGAGCTGTTTTTT.

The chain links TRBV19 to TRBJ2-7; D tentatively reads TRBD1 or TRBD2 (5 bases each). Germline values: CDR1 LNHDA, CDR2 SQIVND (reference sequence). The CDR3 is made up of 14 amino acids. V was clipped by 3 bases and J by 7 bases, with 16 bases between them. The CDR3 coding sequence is TGTGCCAGTAGTATTAGCGTCAGGGTGACGGAGCAGTACTTC. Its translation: CASSISVRVTEQYF. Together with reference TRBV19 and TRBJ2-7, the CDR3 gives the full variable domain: DGGITQSPKYLFRKEGQNVTLSCEQNLNHDAMYWYRQDPGQGLRLIYYSQIVNDFQKGDIAEGYSVSREKKESFPLTVTSAQKNPTAFYLCASSISVRVTEQYFGPGTRLTVT.